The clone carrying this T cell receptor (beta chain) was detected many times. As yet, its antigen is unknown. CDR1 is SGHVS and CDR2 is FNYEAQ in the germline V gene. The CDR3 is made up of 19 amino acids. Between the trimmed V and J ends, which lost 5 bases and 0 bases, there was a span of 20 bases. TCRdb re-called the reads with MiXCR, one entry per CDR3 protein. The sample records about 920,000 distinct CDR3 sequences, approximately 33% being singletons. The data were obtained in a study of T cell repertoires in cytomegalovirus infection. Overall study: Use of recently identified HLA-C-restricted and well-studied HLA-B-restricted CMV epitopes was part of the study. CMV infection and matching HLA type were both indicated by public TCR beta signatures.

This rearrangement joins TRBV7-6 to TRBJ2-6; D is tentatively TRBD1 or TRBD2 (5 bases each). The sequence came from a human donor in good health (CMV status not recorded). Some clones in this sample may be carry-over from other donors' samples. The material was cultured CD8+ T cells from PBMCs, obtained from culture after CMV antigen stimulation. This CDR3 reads CASSPYSEGSTSGANVLTF. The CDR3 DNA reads TGTGCCAGCAGCCCATACAGCGAGGGGTCGACCTCTGGGGCCAACGTCCTGACTTTC.